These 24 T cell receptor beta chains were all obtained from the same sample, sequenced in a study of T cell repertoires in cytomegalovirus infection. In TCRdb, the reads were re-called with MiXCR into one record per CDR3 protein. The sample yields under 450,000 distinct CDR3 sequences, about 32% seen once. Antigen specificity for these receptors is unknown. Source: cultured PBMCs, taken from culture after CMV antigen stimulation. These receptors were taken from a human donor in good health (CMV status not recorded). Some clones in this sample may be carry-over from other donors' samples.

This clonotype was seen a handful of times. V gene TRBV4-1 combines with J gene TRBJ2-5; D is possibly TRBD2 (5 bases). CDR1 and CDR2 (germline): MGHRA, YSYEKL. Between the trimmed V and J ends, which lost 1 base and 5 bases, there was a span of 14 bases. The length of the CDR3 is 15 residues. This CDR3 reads CASSQGLGVRETQYF. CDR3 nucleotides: TGCGCCAGCAGCCAAGGACTGGGAGTTCGGGAGACCCAGTACTTC.

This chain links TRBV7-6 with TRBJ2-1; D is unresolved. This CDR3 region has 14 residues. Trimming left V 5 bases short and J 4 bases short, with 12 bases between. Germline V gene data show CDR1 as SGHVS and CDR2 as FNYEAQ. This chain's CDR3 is CASSPPTVYNEQFF. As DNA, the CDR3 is TGTGCCAGCAGCCCCCCCACAGTTTACAATGAGCAGTTCTTC.

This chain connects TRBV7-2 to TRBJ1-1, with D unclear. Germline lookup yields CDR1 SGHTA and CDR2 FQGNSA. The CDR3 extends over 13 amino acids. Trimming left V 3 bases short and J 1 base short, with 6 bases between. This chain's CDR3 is CASSFYGNTEAFF. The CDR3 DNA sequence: TGTGCCAGCAGCTTTTACGGGAACACTGAAGCTTTCTTT.

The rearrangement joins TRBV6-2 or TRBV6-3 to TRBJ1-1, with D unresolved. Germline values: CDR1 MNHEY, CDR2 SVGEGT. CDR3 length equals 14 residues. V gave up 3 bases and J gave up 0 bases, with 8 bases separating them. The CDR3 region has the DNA TGTGCCAGCAGTTATGACGCCCTGAACACTGAAGCTTTCTTT. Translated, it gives CASSYDALNTEAFF.

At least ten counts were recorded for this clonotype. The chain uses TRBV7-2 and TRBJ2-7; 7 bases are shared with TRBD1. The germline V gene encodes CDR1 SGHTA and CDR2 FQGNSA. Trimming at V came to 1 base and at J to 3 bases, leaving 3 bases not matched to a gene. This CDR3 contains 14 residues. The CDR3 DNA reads TGTGCCAGCAGCTTAGGGGGACAGTTCTACGAGCAGTACTTC. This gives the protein CASSLGGQFYEQYF. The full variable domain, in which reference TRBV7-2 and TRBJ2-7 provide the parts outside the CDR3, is GAGVSQSPSNKVTEKGKDVELRCDPISGHTALYWYRQSLGQGLEFLIYFQGNSAPDKSGLPSDRFSAERTGGSVSTLTIQRTQQEDSAVYLCASSLGGQFYEQYFGPGTRLTVT.

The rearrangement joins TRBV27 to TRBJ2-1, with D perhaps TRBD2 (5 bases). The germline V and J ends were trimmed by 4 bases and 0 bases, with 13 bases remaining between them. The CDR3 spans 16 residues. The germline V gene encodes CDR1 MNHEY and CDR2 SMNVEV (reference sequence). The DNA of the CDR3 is TGTGCCAGCAGTTCGCGGACTGTTAGCTCCTACAATGAGCAGTTCTTC. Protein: CASSSRTVSSYNEQFF.

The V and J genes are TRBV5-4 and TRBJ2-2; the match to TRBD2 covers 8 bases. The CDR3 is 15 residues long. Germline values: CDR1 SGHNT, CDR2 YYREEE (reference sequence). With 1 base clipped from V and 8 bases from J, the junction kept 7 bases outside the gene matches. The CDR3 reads CASSLSGLDPGELFF. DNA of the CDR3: TGTGCCAGCAGCTTGTCGGGACTAGATCCAGGGGAGCTGTTTTTT. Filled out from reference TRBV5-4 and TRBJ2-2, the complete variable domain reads ETGVTQSPTHLIKTRGQQVTLRCSSQSGHNTVSWYQQALGQGPQFIFQYYREEENGRGNFPPRFSGLQFPNYSSELNVNALELDDSALYLCASSLSGLDPGELFFGEGSRLTVL.

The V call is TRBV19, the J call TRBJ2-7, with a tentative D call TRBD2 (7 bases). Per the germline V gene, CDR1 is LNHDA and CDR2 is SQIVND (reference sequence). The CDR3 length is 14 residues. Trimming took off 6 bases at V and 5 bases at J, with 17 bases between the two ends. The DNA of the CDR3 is TGTGCCAGTAGGGGGGCGGGAGAGGTCGACGAGCAGTACTTC. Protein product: CASRGAGEVDEQYF. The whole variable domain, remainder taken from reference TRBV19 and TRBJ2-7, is DGGITQSPKYLFRKEGQNVTLSCEQNLNHDAMYWYRQDPGQGLRLIYYSQIVNDFQKGDIAEGYSVSREKKESFPLTVTSAQKNPTAFYLCASRGAGEVDEQYFGPGTRLTVT.

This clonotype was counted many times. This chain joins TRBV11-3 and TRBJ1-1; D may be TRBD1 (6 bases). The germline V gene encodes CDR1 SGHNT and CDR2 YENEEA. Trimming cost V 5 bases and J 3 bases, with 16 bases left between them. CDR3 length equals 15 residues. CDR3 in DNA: TGTGCCAGCAGCCTTCAACAGGGTTTACACACTGAAGCTTTCTTT. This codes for CASSLQQGLHTEAFF.

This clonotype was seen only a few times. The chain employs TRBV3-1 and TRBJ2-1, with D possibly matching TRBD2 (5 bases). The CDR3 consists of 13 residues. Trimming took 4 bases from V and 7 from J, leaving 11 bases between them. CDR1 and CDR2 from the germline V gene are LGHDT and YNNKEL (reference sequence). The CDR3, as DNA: TGTGCCAGCAGCCGTGCTAGCAGAAATGAGCAGTTCTTC. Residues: CASSRASRNEQFF.

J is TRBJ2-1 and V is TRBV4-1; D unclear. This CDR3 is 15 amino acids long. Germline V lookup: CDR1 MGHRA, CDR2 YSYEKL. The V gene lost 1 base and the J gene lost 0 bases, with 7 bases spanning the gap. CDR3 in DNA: TGCGCCAGCAGCCAAGTGGTTGGCTCCTACAATGAGCAGTTCTTC. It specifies CASSQVVGSYNEQFF.

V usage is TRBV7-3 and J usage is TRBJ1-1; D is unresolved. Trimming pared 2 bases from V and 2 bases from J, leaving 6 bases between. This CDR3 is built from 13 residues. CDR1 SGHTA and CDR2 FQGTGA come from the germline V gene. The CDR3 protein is CASSLGYNTEAFF. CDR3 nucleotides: TGTGCCAGCAGCTTAGGGTATAACACTGAAGCTTTCTTT.

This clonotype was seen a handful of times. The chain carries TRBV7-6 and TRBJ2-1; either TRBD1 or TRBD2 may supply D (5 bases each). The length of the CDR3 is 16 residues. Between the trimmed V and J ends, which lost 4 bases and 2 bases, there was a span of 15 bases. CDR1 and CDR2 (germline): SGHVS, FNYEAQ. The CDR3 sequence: CASSSYRGRTYNEQFF. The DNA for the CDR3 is TGTGCCAGCAGCTCGTATAGGGGACGGACCTACAATGAGCAGTTCTTC. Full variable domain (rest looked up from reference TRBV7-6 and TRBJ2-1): GAGVSQSPRYKVTKRGQDVALRCDPISGHVSLYWYRQALGQGPEFLTYFNYEAQQDKSGLPNDRFSAERPEGSISTLTIQRTEQRDSAMYRCASSSYRGRTYNEQFFGPGTRLTVL.

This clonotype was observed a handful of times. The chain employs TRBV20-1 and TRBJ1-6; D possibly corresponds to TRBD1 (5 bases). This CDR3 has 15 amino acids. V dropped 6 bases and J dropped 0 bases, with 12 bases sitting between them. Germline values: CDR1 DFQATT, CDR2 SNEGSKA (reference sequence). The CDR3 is CSAGTDSSYNSPLHF. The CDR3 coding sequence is TGCAGTGCAGGGACGGATAGCTCCTATAATTCACCCCTCCACTTT.

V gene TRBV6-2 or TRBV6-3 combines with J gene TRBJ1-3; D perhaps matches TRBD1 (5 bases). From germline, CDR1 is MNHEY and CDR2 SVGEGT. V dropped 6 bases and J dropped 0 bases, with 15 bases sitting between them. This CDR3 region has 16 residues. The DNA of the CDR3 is TGTGCCAGCAGATTCGGGACGTCTGGCTCTGGAAACACCATATATTTT. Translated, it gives CASRFGTSGSGNTIYF.

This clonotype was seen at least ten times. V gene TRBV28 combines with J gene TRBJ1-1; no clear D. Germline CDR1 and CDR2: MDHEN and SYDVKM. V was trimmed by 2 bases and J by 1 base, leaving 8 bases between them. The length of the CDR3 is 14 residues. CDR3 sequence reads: CASSLPVRNTEAFF. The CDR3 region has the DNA TGTGCCAGCAGTTTACCGGTCAGGAACACTGAAGCTTTCTTT.

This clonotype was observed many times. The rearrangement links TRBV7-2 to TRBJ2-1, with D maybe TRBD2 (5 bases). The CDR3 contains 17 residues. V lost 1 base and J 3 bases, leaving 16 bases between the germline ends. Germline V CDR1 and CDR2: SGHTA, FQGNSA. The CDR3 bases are TGTGCCAGCAGCTTAGGAGGAGCGGACCGCCTCTACAATGAGCAGTTCTTC. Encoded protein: CASSLGGADRLYNEQFF.

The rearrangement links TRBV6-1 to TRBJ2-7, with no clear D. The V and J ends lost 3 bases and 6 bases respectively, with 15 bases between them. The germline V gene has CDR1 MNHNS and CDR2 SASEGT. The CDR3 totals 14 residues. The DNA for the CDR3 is TGTGCCAGCAGTGATCCCCCGGGTATTAGCGAGCAGTACGTC. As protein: CASSDPPGISEQYV.

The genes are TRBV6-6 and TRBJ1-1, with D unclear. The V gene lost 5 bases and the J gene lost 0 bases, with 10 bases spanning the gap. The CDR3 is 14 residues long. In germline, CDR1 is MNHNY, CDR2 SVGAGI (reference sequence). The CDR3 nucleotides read TGTGCCAGCAGTAAGCCGACGGTGAACACTGAAGCTTTCTTT. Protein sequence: CASSKPTVNTEAFF.

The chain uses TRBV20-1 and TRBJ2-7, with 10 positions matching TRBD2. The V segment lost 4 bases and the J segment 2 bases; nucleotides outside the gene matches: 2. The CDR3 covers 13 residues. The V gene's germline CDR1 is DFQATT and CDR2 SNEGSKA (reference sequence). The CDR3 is CSAKGLAAYEQYF. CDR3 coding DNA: TGCAGTGCTAAAGGACTAGCGGCCTACGAGCAGTACTTC.

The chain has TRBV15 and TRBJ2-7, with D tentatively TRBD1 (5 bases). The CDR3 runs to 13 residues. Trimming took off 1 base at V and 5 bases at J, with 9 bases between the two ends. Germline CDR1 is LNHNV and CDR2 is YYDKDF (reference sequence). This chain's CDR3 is CATSRGPRDEQYV. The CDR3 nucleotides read TGTGCCACCAGCAGAGGTCCCAGGGACGAGCAGTACGTC.

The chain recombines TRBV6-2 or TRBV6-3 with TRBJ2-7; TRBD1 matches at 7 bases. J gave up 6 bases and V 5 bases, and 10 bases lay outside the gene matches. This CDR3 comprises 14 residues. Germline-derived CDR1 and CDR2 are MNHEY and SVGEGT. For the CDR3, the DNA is TGTGCCAGCAGTAGGGACAGCTGGTATGGCGAGCAGTACGTC. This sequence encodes CASSRDSWYGEQYV.

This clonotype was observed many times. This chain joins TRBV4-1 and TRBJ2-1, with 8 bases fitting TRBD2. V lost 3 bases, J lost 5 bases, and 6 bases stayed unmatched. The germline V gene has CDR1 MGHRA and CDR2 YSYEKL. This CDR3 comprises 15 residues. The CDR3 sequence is CASSQILAANNEQFF. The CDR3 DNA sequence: TGCGCCAGCAGCCAGATACTAGCGGCAAACAATGAGCAGTTCTTC.

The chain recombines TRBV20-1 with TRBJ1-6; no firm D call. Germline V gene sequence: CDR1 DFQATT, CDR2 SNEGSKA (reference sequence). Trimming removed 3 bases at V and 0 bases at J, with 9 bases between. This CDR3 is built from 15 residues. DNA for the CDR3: TGCAGTGCTAGGGAGTACAGCTCCTATAATTCACCCCTCCACTTT. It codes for CSAREYSSYNSPLHF.